The 25 T cell receptor beta chains below all came from one sample that was sequenced in a study of blood T cell repertoires in COVID-19 (dated by TCRdb to the early 2020s). Libraries were prepared through the immunoSEQ multiplex PCR assay. This immuneACCESS table, as held by TCRdb, lists in-frame sequences with V and J called but not all clones. Of the missing ones, under half trace to an unresolved V gene in checked studies; the others have no known cause. This sample gives more than 200,000 clones in total; over 70% of them show up just once. The top ten constitute around 8.7% of the sample. The sequencing input was peripheral blood. The receptors were sampled from a woman aged 45-60 years with acute or convalescent COVID-19.

In this sample, this clone turned up once. The chain combines TRBV29-1 with TRBJ1-2, with 7 bases aligning to TRBD1. Trimming cost V 4 bases and J 4 bases; bases outside gene matches: 9. CDR3 length: 14 residues. Germline V CDR1 and CDR2: SQVTM, ANQGSEA. The CDR3 nucleotides are TGCAGCGTTGTTCCCCGACAGGGATCCTATGGCTACACCTTC. It translates to CSVVPRQGSYGYTF.

The chain employs TRBV19 and TRBJ1-3, with a tentative D call TRBD1 (5 bases). V lost 10 bases, J lost 5 bases, and 24 bases lay in between. CDR3 length: 16 residues. In germline, CDR1 is LNHDA, CDR2 SQIVND (reference sequence). CDR3 sequence (DNA): TGTGCCACCAGTAGCCTGACAGCTACGCTACGAAACACCATATATTTT. This gives the protein CATSSLTATLRNTIYF.

The gene calls are TRBV3-1 (or the pseudogene TRBV3-2) and TRBJ2-1; unclear D gene. Between the trimmed V and J ends, which lost 0 bases and 0 bases, there was a span of 12 bases. CDR3 length: 17 residues. Germline V gives CDR1 LGHDT, CDR2 YNNKEL (reference sequence). DNA of the CDR3: TGTGCCAGCAGCCAAGACTCCACAGCCAGCTCCTACAATGAGCAGTTCTTC. This gives the protein CASSQDSTASSYNEQFF.

J is TRBJ2-5 and V is TRBV4-2, with D tentatively TRBD1 (5 bases). The V and J ends lost 5 bases and 1 base respectively, with 17 bases between them. The CDR3 runs 16 residues. CDR1 and CDR2 (germline): LGHNA, YNFKEQ. The CDR3 region is CASSTRLWGLQETQYF. CDR3 DNA sequence: TGTGCCAGCAGCACCCGTTTGTGGGGCCTCCAAGAGACCCAGTACTTC.

DNA for the CDR3: TGCAGCGTGGGACTTTATAGGCCCAATGAGCAGTTCTTC. Translating it yields CSVGLYRPNEQFF. The V and J genes are TRBV29-1 and TRBJ2-1, with D possibly TRBD2 on 6 matching bases. CDR1 and CDR2 from the germline V gene are SQVTM and ANQGSEA. Between the trimmed V and J ends, which lost 6 bases and 6 bases, there was a span of 15 bases. This CDR3 comprises 13 residues.

V is TRBV6-6 and J is TRBJ1-2; TRBD1 agrees at 7 bases. Trimming at V came to 5 bases and at J to 2 bases, leaving 5 bases not matched to a gene. The CDR3 consists of 14 residues. Germline values: CDR1 MNHNY, CDR2 SVGAGI (reference sequence). The CDR3 sequence is CASSTRTGNYGYTF. CDR3 nucleotide sequence: TGTGCCAGCAGTACAAGGACAGGAAACTATGGCTACACCTTC.

This clone was observed once. This chain uses TRBV7-2 with TRBJ2-5, with TRBD1 matching over 7 bases. The CDR3 totals 14 residues. J lost 5 bases, V lost 3 bases, and 6 bases had no gene match. CDR1 is SGHTA, CDR2 FQGNSA, per germline. In DNA, the CDR3 is TGTGCCAGCAGCTTCTTTACAGGGGAGGAGACCCAGTACTTC. Translated, it gives CASSFFTGEETQYF.

This clone has only a few counts. The rearrangement links TRBV3-1 (or the pseudogene TRBV3-2) to TRBJ1-2, with D unresolved. CDR1 and CDR2 (germline): LGHDT, YNNKEL (reference sequence). This CDR3 has 15 residues. With 4 bases removed from V and 3 bases from J, the gap between germline ends came to 15 bases. The CDR3 is CASSPHSQAHYGYTF. The CDR3 DNA is TGTGCCAGCAGCCCTCATTCCCAGGCTCACTATGGCTACACCTTC.

The chain joins TRBV3-1 (or the pseudogene TRBV3-2) to TRBJ1-4; D call uncertain. The CDR3 is 15 residues long. V lost 6 bases and J lost 3, with 14 bases in between. Germline V gene lookup returns CDR1 LGHDT and CDR2 YNNKEL (reference sequence). The CDR3 DNA reads TGTGCCAGCAGGCACGGCCCGCTAGCTAATGAAAAACTGTTTTTT. It specifies CASRHGPLANEKLFF.

This clone came up once. The chain couples TRBV15 to TRBJ2-1; tentatively, D is TRBD2 (5 bases). Deletions cut 4 bases from V and 3 bases from J, with 13 bases between. Germline assignment: CDR1 LNHNV and CDR2 YYDKDF (reference sequence). CDR3 length equals 15 residues. In DNA form, the CDR3 reads TGTGCCACCAGCAAGAGGGAGAGCAACTACAATGAGCAGTTCTTC. This encodes CATSKRESNYNEQFF.

This chain connects TRBV7-2 to TRBJ2-1; 8 bases agree with TRBD2. Looked up from germline, CDR1 is SGHTA and CDR2 is FQGNSA. The CDR3 covers 16 residues. With 1 base clipped from V and 3 bases from J, the junction kept 5 bases outside the gene matches. For the CDR3, the DNA is TGTGCCAGCAGCTTAGACGGGAGGGATTACTACAATGAGCAGTTCTTC. This gives the protein CASSLDGRDYYNEQFF.

This chain connects TRBV10-2 to TRBJ1-2; D is uncertain. Trimming cost V 7 bases and J 0 bases, with 9 bases left between them. Germline assignment: CDR1 WSHSY and CDR2 SAAADI. The length of the CDR3 is 13 residues. The CDR3 reads CASTTNTNYGYTF. In nucleotides, the CDR3 is TGCGCCAGCACTACGAATACTAACTATGGCTACACCTTC.

A word on this clone: This specimen includes other DNA sequences encoding the same CDR3. The chain carries TRBV4-1 and TRBJ2-5, with 9 positions matching TRBD2. Germline CDR1 reads MGHRA; CDR2 reads YSYEKL. The CDR3 is 16 residues long. Trimming cost V 2 bases and J 2 bases; bases outside gene matches: 6. The CDR3 DNA follows: TGCGCCAGCAGCCAACCCACTAGCGGGCCTCAAGAGACCCAGTACTTC. Translation: CASSQPTSGPQETQYF.

The V and J genes are TRBV5-1 and TRBJ2-2, with 7 bases that match TRBD1. Trimming removed 1 base from V and 1 base from J; junction bases left unmatched: 1. CDR1 is SGHRS, CDR2 YFSETQ, per germline. The CDR3 spans 15 residues. CDR3 amino acids: CASSLRTGNTGELFF. DNA for the CDR3: TGCGCCAGCAGCTTGAGGACAGGGAACACCGGGGAGCTGTTTTTT.

The rearrangement uses TRBV6-5 and TRBJ1-1; D is possibly TRBD1 (6 bases). Germline V gene sequence: CDR1 MNHEY, CDR2 SVGAGI. The V end lost 7 bases, the J end lost 4 bases, and 13 bases lay between the germline ends. The CDR3 loop spans 13 amino acids. CDR3 amino acids: CASTKGGGTEAFF. As DNA, the CDR3 is TGTGCCAGCACCAAAGGGGGTGGCACTGAAGCTTTCTTT.

The chain has TRBV19 and TRBJ2-6; 8 bases align to TRBD2. Germline V gene sequence: CDR1 LNHDA, CDR2 SQIVND (reference sequence). CDR3 length equals 18 residues. The V segment lost 2 bases and the J segment 4 bases; nucleotides outside the gene matches: 10. For the CDR3, the DNA is TGTGCCAGTAGTATATCCGCGGGGGGCAGGTTCGGGGCCAACGTCCTGACTTTC. Translation gives CASSISAGGRFGANVLTF.

J is TRBJ2-1 and V is TRBV5-6, with 9 nucleotides matching TRBD1. The CDR3 is 16 amino acids. The germline CDR1 and CDR2 sequences are SGHDT and YYEEEE. V trimming: 4 bases; J trimming: 7 bases; junction bases outside the gene matches: 12. DNA of the CDR3: TGTGCCAGCAGCCCTCTGGACAGGGGAAGGTGGAATGAGCAGTTCTTC. This sequence encodes CASSPLDRGRWNEQFF. Full variable domain (remainder filled in from reference TRBV5-6 and TRBJ2-1): DAGVTQSPTHLIKTRGQQVTLRCSPKSGHDTVSWYQQALGQGPQFIFQYYEEEERQRGNFPDRFSGHQFPNYSSELNVNALLLGDSALYLCASSPLDRGRWNEQFFGPGTRLTVL.

CDR3 coding DNA: TGCGCCACCAGAGGGACTAGCGGGCTGAGCACAGATACGCAGTATTTT. The encoded protein is CATRGTSGLSTDTQYF. The J gene is TRBJ2-3, the V gene TRBV5-1; TRBD2 agrees at 12 bases. This CDR3 contains 16 residues. Germline loops: CDR1 SGHRS, CDR2 YFSETQ. The V gene end was trimmed by 9 bases and the J gene end by 0 bases; junction bases not matched to a gene: 8.

The table lists this clone with a count of one. V gene TRBV27 combines with J gene TRBJ2-5; TRBD1 aligns across 7 bases. Germline V gives CDR1 MNHEY, CDR2 SMNVEV (reference sequence). V gave up 5 bases and J gave up 5 bases; unmatched junction bases: 20. CDR3 length: 18 residues. CDR3 bases: TGTGCCAGCAGTCCTTACCGGGACAGCGCTTCGGGCAGGGAGACCCAGTACTTC. Protein product: CASSPYRDSASGRETQYF.

The genes are TRBV2 and TRBJ2-5; tentative D call: TRBD1 (6 bases). The CDR3 is made up of 15 amino acids. Germline CDR1 is SNHLY and CDR2 is FYNNEI. V was clipped by 8 bases and J by 2 bases, with 18 bases between them. CDR3 sequence (DNA): TGTGCCAGCTCCAATACAGGGAAACTTCAAGAGACCCAGTACTTC. It translates to CASSNTGKLQETQYF. Full variable domain (missing parts from reference TRBV2 and TRBJ2-5): EPEVTQTPSHQVTQMGQEVILRCVPISNHLYFYWYRQILGQKVEFLVSFYNNEISEKSEIFDDQFSVERPDGSNFTLKIRSTKLEDSAMYFCASSNTGKLQETQYFGPGTRLLVL.

V usage is TRBV4-1 and J usage is TRBJ2-1; the match to TRBD2 covers 9 bases. The CDR3 is 18 amino acids. The V segment lost 1 base and the J segment 0 bases; nucleotides outside the gene matches: 7. In germline, CDR1 is MGHRA, CDR2 YSYEKL. This CDR3 reads CASSQAIGTSFSYNEQFF. The CDR3 coding sequence is TGCGCCAGCAGCCAAGCCATCGGGACTAGCTTCTCCTACAATGAGCAGTTCTTC.

In nucleotides, the CDR3 is TGTGCCATCAGTGAGGGTACGGGACTAGCCCTCCGGGAGCAGTTCTTC. Its protein is CAISEGTGLALREQFF. This sequence joins TRBV10-3 and TRBJ2-1; TRBD2 matches at 9 bases. This CDR3 region has 16 residues. V lost 2 bases and J lost 10; bases outside the gene matches: 12. The germline gives CDR1 ENHRY, CDR2 SYGVKD.

This clone was observed a handful of times. The chain is built from TRBV10-3 and TRBJ2-2, with 9 bases fitting TRBD2. Germline lookup yields CDR1 ENHRY and CDR2 SYGVKD. The V segment lost 10 bases and the J segment 0 bases; nucleotides outside the gene matches: 9. The CDR3 totals 16 residues. The DNA for the CDR3 is TGTGCCACCAAACAGACTAGCGGAGCGAACACCGGGGAGCTGTTTTTT. Residues: CATKQTSGANTGELFF.

CDR3 amino acids: CASSGGLAGVGIAEQFF. CDR3 coding DNA: TGTGCCAGCAGTGGCGGACTAGCGGGAGTCGGGATCGCAGAGCAGTTCTTC. This chain joins TRBV5-4 and TRBJ2-1; TRBD2 matches at 13 bases. This CDR3 contains 17 residues. The germline V gene encodes CDR1 SGHNT and CDR2 YYREEE (reference sequence). The ends lost 5 bases at V and 10 bases at J; junction bases unmatched: 15.

The chain employs TRBV5-1 and TRBJ2-1; D may be TRBD1 (5 bases). The CDR3 spans 13 residues. Germline V gene lookup returns CDR1 SGHRS and CDR2 YFSETQ. V shed 0 bases and J shed 7 bases, with 8 bases lying between them. In DNA, the CDR3 is TGCGCCAGCAGCTTGGGACAGCTGAATGAGCAGTTCTTC. Its translation: CASSLGQLNEQFF.